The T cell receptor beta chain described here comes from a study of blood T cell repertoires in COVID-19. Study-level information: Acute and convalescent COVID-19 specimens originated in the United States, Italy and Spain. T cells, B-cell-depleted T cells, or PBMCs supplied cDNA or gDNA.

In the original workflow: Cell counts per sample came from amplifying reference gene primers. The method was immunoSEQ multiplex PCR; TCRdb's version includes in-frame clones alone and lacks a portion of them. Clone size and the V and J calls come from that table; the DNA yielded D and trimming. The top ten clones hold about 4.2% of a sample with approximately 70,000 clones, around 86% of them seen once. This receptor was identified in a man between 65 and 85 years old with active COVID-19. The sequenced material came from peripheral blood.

CDR3 in DNA: TGTGCCAGCTCACCCCAGGGTGGGAGCAATCAGCCCCAGCATTTT. This gives the protein CASSPQGGSNQPQHF. This chain connects TRBV18 to TRBJ1-5; a weak D match, TRBD1 (5 bases). Germline CDR1 reads KGHSH; CDR2 reads LQKENI. The CDR3 loop spans 15 amino acids. Trimming took 3 bases from V and 1 from J, leaving 10 bases between them.